The clone carrying this TCR beta chain was detected a few times. There are 11 residues in the CDR3. The V gene's germline CDR1 is SGHTA and CDR2 FQGTGA. Trimming stripped 4 bases from V and 8 bases from J, with 5 bases between. TCRdb itself ran the PCR reads through MiXCR, one entry per CDR3 protein. The sample lists 100,000 or so distinct CDR3 sequences; 21% were seen once. The sample belongs to a study of molecular identifiers for immune sequencing clone quantification. This clonotype was obtained from a human donor in good health. Some libraries in this study had Jurkat cell RNA spiked in. The sequencing sample was made of naive CD8+ T cells from blood, with Jurkat cell RNA spiked in. Subset defined: FACS-sorted CD8+CD4-CCR7+CD45RA+ naive T cells. J is TRBJ2-2 and V is TRBV7-3; D remains unclear. The CDR3 sequence is CASSSRGELFF. The CDR3 DNA follows: TGTGCCAGCAGCTCGAGGGGGGAGCTGTTTTTT.